A single sample gave rise to the 3 T cell receptor beta chains below, sequenced in a study of shared clonotypes between healthy human individuals. Clones were sequenced by immunoSEQ multiplex PCR, and TCRdb holds only the in-frame ones, with some missing. The sample yields about a million clones, about 80% seen once. The sequenced sample was memory CD4+ T cells from PBMCs. Subset in this sample: CD45RA-negative fraction. All receptors come from a man between 18 and 35 years old in good health. Some clones in this sample may be carry-over from other donors' samples.

The chain couples TRBV5-1 to TRBJ1-1; 8 positions match TRBD1. Looked up from germline, CDR1 is SGHRS and CDR2 is YFSETQ. The CDR3 covers 17 residues. V shed 0 bases, J shed 0 bases, and the junction held 7 bases outside the gene matches. CDR3 DNA sequence: TGCGCCAGCAGCTTGGTGCCAGGGGGCCCGGTGAACACTGAAGCTTTCTTT. Translation gives CASSLVPGGPVNTEAFF. Together with reference TRBV5-1 and TRBJ1-1, the CDR3 gives the full variable domain: KAGVTQTPRYLIKTRGQQVTLSCSPISGHRSVSWYQQTPGQGLQFLFEYFSETQRNKGNFPGRFSGRQFSNSRSEMNVSTLELGDSALYLCASSLVPGGPVNTEAFFGQGTRLTVV.

J is TRBJ2-7 and V is TRBV13; 12 bases line up with TRBD2. CDR1 is PRHDT and CDR2 is FYEKMQ in the germline V gene (reference sequence). Losses at the gene ends were 5 bases for V and 4 bases for J; bases not matched to a gene: 9. The CDR3 has 16 residues. The CDR3: CASSTRLAGDLYEQYF. The CDR3 DNA reads TGTGCCAGCAGCACCAGACTAGCGGGGGACCTGTACGAGCAGTACTTC.

This clone has only a few counts. V gene TRBV6-5 combines with J gene TRBJ1-2; tentative D call: TRBD1 (5 bases). The CDR3 contains 16 residues. Germline V gene sequence: CDR1 MNHEY, CDR2 SVGAGI. Trimming took 2 bases from V and 5 from J, leaving 18 bases between them. The CDR3 sequence: CASSYQPGRGWYGYTF. The CDR3 DNA is TGTGCCAGCAGTTACCAACCGGGACGGGGGTGGTATGGCTACACCTTC.